What follows are 7 T cell receptor beta chains derived from one specimen sequenced in a study of beta chain features in type 1 diabetes. Investigators reverse transcribed all isolated RNA, so they sequenced expressed TCRB transcripts. Here immunoSEQ multiplex PCR was the method, and the copy in TCRdb shows in-frame clones only, minus some. This sample carries around 240,000 clones, over 8.5% of them seen once, and the ten largest clones take around 0.037%. The sequenced material came from naive CD4+ T cells from blood. These receptors all come from a woman between 18 and 29 years old in good health.

This clone has only a few counts. The V gene is TRBV10-3, the J gene TRBJ2-5, with D tentatively TRBD2 (6 bases). Trimming shortened V by 2 bases and J by 5 bases, and 15 bases separated the two germline ends. The germline V gene has CDR1 ENHRY and CDR2 SYGVKD. The length of the CDR3 is 15 residues. The CDR3 loop is CAISEESGRRETQYF. The DNA of the CDR3 is TGTGCCATCAGTGAGGAAAGCGGGCGGAGGGAGACCCAGTACTTC.

This chain links TRBV2 with TRBJ1-5, with 7 positions matching TRBD1. The CDR3 has 13 amino acids. CDR1 SNHLY and CDR2 FYNNEI come from the germline V gene. V lost 6 bases, J lost 2 bases, and 1 base stayed unmatched. The CDR3 protein is CASSDRGNQPQHF. In DNA form, the CDR3 reads TGTGCCAGCAGCGACAGGGGCAATCAGCCCCAGCATTTT.

The chain joins TRBV5-1 to TRBJ2-1; weak D call: TRBD2 (6 bases). Germline V gives CDR1 SGHRS, CDR2 YFSETQ. The CDR3 contains 16 residues. Trimming stripped 4 bases from V and 0 bases from J, with 14 bases between. The CDR3 DNA is TGCGCCAGCAGCCTGGGACTCCTGAGCTCCTACAATGAGCAGTTCTTC. It specifies CASSLGLLSSYNEQFF.

This clone was counted many times. This rearrangement joins TRBV7-9 to TRBJ2-4; TRBD2 might be the D (6 bases). CDR3 length: 12 amino acids. CDR1 is SEHNR and CDR2 is FQNEAQ in the germline V gene (reference sequence). With 1 base removed from V and 13 bases from J, the gap between germline ends came to 11 bases. The CDR3 region has the DNA TGTGCCAGCAGCTTAGGACTAGTAGACCAGTACTTC. Protein product: CASSLGLVDQYF.

This clone was detected only a few times. This chain connects TRBV30 to TRBJ2-7; 16 nucleotides line up with TRBD2. J lost 2 bases, V lost 5 bases, and 6 bases had no gene match. The germline gives CDR1 GTSNPN, CDR2 SVGIG (reference sequence). This CDR3 has 16 amino acids. For the CDR3, the DNA is TGTGCCTGGGCGGGACTAGCGGGAGGGGGGGCCTACGAGCAGTACTTC. The encoded protein is CAWAGLAGGGAYEQYF.

This clone was seen a handful of times. The same CDR3 arises from other DNA sequences in this sample as well. The chain recombines TRBV30 with TRBJ1-1, with 7 bases matching TRBD1. J lost 1 base, V lost 1 base, and 0 bases had no gene match. Germline V lookup: CDR1 GTSNPN, CDR2 SVGIG (reference sequence). This CDR3 has 13 residues. For the CDR3, the DNA is TGTGCCTGGAGTGGACAGGGGAACACTGAAGCTTTCTTT. Its protein product is CAWSGQGNTEAFF.

The chain links TRBV6-1 to TRBJ2-3; tentatively, D is TRBD1 (6 bases). Germline V CDR1 and CDR2: MNHNS, SASEGT. Trimming took 4 bases from V and 6 from J, leaving 8 bases between them. The CDR3 is made up of 12 amino acids. CDR3 amino acids: CASSGTGDTQYF. CDR3 in DNA: TGTGCCAGCAGTGGAACAGGGGATACGCAGTATTTT.